Listed below are T cell receptor beta chains from one sample, sequenced in a study of OX40 agonist ivuxolimab in advanced cancers. Some clones are missing from TCRdb's copy, which holds only in-frame ones; the method was immunoSEQ multiplex PCR. The sample carries around 50,000 clones, 87% recorded once. The sequencing used CD4+ or CD8+ T cells sorted from blood, collected in a trial of the OX40 agonist ivuxolimab. These receptors all come from an adult with an advanced solid tumor such as melanoma, head and neck, liver or kidney cancer. Both conserved end residues are part of each CDR3.

v_call cdr3_aa
TRBV18 CASSPQGGETQYF
TRBV10-1 CASSEGARGETQYF
TRBV6-6 CASWGQGSNQPQHF
TRBV4-1 CASSQDPPRAAQETQYF
TRBV28 CASSPADIIYGYTF
TRBV7-2 CASSASGQGRDYGYTF
TRBV30 CAWSRDSVNYGYTF
TRBV5-6 CASSFKLAGDFFGELFF
TRBV6-6 CASAGPDTEAFF
TRBV7-2 CASSLGGSFWYNEQFF
TRBV7-2 CASSLTGRVYEQFF
TRBV5-6 CASSRTDRAGELFF